The 16 T cell receptor beta chains below come from one sample, sequenced in a study of cytomegalovirus exposure and HLA in healthy donors. Amplification used 60 Vbeta primers and 13 Jbeta primers. Clones were read by immunoSEQ multiplex PCR, and TCRdb kept only the in-frame ones, dropping some. This sample has roughly 120,000 clones, with 9% to 10% found just once. Sequencing was done on a sample of PBMCs. The receptors stem from a man aged 25 to 40 in good health and CMV-seronegative.

There are a few counts of this clone. This chain joins TRBV2 and TRBJ2-2; 8 bases fit TRBD2. The germline gives CDR1 SNHLY, CDR2 FYNNEI. The V and J ends lost 7 bases and 2 bases, in that order; junction bases with no gene match: 6. This CDR3 has 15 residues. This CDR3 reads CASKREGRNTGELFF. For the CDR3, the DNA is TGTGCCAGCAAACGGGAGGGACGAAACACCGGGGAGCTGTTTTTT.

This CDR3 is CASSQSEGYYGYTF. The CDR3 DNA is TGCGCCAGCAGTCAATCGGAGGGGTACTATGGCTACACCTTC. The chain carries TRBV23-1 and TRBJ1-2, with TRBD1 as a possible D gene (5 bases). TRBV23-1 is an ORF, with its function uncertain. Between the trimmed V and J ends, which lost 0 bases and 3 bases, there was a span of 8 bases. The CDR3 covers 14 residues.

This clone occurred a few times. The rearrangement joins TRBV30 to TRBJ1-2, with 11 positions matching TRBD1. This CDR3 region has 15 residues. Germline V gene sequence: CDR1 GTSNPN, CDR2 SVGIG (reference sequence). The trim removed 3 bases at V and 4 bases at J, leaving 7 bases unmatched. The CDR3 here is CAWRTGQGATYGYTF. CDR3 coding DNA: TGTGCCTGGAGGACCGGACAGGGGGCAACCTATGGCTACACCTTC.

This chain links TRBV9 with TRBJ1-2, with unresolved D. V gave up 0 bases and J gave up 0 bases, with 9 bases separating them. The CDR3 is made up of 15 amino acids. CDR1 and CDR2 from the germline V gene are SGDLS and YYNGEE. The chain's CDR3 is CASSVAVEANYGYTF. The DNA for the CDR3 is TGTGCCAGCAGCGTAGCGGTAGAAGCTAACTATGGCTACACCTTC.

This clone showed up just a few times. The chain uses TRBV7-9 and TRBJ2-2; 10 positions agree with TRBD1. The V segment lost 5 bases and the J segment 5 bases; nucleotides outside the gene matches: 11. This CDR3 spans 17 amino acids. Germline V gene data show CDR1 as SEHNR and CDR2 as FQNEAQ (reference sequence). CDR3 sequence (DNA): TGTGCCAGCAGCACTCCGGGACAGGGGATAGGGACCGGGGAGCTGTTTTTT. Its translation is CASSTPGQGIGTGELFF.

The rearrangement joins TRBV19 to TRBJ1-2, with D uncertain. The CDR3 totals 13 residues. Trimming left V 3 bases short and J 1 base short, with 6 bases between. In germline, CDR1 is LNHDA, CDR2 SQIVND (reference sequence). CDR3 sequence: CASSMGSNYGYTF. CDR3 nucleotide sequence: TGTGCCAGTAGTATGGGCAGTAACTATGGCTACACCTTC.

The V call is TRBV28, the J call TRBJ2-7; 8 bases map to TRBD2. The CDR3 is made up of 13 amino acids. The germline CDR1 and CDR2 sequences are MDHEN and SYDVKM. After removal of 6 bases from V and 4 bases from J, the junction contained 5 bases not matched to a gene. The CDR3 region is CASRISGSYEQYF. The CDR3, as DNA: TGTGCCAGCAGGATAAGCGGGAGTTACGAGCAGTACTTC.

The chain links TRBV11-2 to TRBJ2-7, with TRBD1 matching over 9 bases. V lost 1 base and J lost 7; bases outside the gene matches: 5. Looked up from germline, CDR1 is SGHAT and CDR2 is FQNNGV. The CDR3 is 14 residues long. The chain's CDR3 is CASSLVGTGWEQYF. CDR3 bases: TGTGCCAGCAGCTTAGTAGGGACAGGGTGGGAGCAGTACTTC.

This clone has more than one count but fewer than ten. The chain has TRBV7-2 and TRBJ1-1, with unresolved D. Germline-derived CDR1 and CDR2 are SGHTA and FQGNSA. The CDR3 totals 14 residues. V shed 1 base and J shed 2 bases, with 8 bases lying between them. In DNA, the CDR3 is TGTGCCAGCAGCTTAGGAGGGTCAAACACTGAAGCTTTCTTT. Encoded protein: CASSLGGSNTEAFF.

The V and J genes are TRBV4-3 and TRBJ1-4, with a weak D call TRBD1 (6 bases). The CDR3 loop spans 15 amino acids. Deletions cut 0 bases from V and 8 bases from J, with 13 bases between. Per germline, CDR1 LGHNA and CDR2 YSLEER. DNA of the CDR3: TGCGCCAGCAGCCAAGACTGGGGGCGAGGGGAAAAACTGTTTTTT. It encodes CASSQDWGRGEKLFF.

The V call is TRBV7-2, the J call TRBJ2-7, with D maybe TRBD1 (6 bases). Deletions cut 4 bases from V and 6 bases from J, with 16 bases between. There are 14 residues in the CDR3. Germline CDR1 reads SGHTA; CDR2 reads FQGNSA. The CDR3 nucleotides read TGTGCCAGCAGCTATATGCAGGGGTACGGCGAGCAGTACTTC. The encoded protein is CASSYMQGYGEQYF.

The J gene is TRBJ1-6, the V gene TRBV2, with D perhaps TRBD1 (5 bases). CDR1 is SNHLY and CDR2 is FYNNEI in the germline V gene. The CDR3 loop spans 17 amino acids. Trimming left V 0 bases short and J 6 bases short, with 15 bases between. The CDR3 is CASSEALGGEGNSPLHF. The DNA for the CDR3 is TGTGCCAGCAGTGAAGCGCTGGGAGGGGAGGGTAATTCACCCCTCCACTTT.

This chain joins TRBV15 and TRBJ2-7; 7 bases are a match to TRBD2. The ends lost 1 base at V and 6 bases at J; junction bases unmatched: 0. The CDR3 extends over 12 amino acids. Germline V gene sequence: CDR1 LNHNV, CDR2 YYDKDF (reference sequence). CDR3 loop: CATSRGEGEQYF. The CDR3 DNA is TGTGCCACCAGCAGAGGGGAGGGCGAGCAGTACTTC.

This clone was seen a few times. J is TRBJ1-2 and V is TRBV5-1, with 8 bases aligning to TRBD1. V trimming: 0 bases; J trimming: 6 bases; junction bases outside the gene matches: 7. The CDR3 consists of 15 residues. Germline CDR1 and CDR2: SGHRS and YFSETQ. CDR3 amino acids: CASSLVGQGRDGYTF. Written as DNA, the CDR3 is TGCGCCAGCAGCTTGGTCGGACAGGGAAGGGATGGCTACACCTTC.

The genes are TRBV7-9 and TRBJ2-5; D possibly corresponds to TRBD1 (6 bases). Germline V gene data show CDR1 as SEHNR and CDR2 as FQNEAQ (reference sequence). This CDR3 is 15 amino acids long. Trimming pared 1 base from V and 5 bases from J, leaving 14 bases between. CDR3 region: CASSLGTGQRETQYF. CDR3 DNA: TGTGCCAGCAGCTTAGGAACAGGGCAGAGGGAGACCCAGTACTTC.

This clone appeared a few times. This chain links TRBV25-1 with TRBJ2-1, with no clear D. Germline V CDR1 and CDR2: MGHDK, SYGVNS. This CDR3 has 11 amino acids. Trimming removed 0 bases at V and 10 bases at J, with 4 bases between. CDR3 region: CASSEYVEQFF. CDR3 bases: TGTGCCAGCAGTGAATATGTAGAGCAGTTCTTC.